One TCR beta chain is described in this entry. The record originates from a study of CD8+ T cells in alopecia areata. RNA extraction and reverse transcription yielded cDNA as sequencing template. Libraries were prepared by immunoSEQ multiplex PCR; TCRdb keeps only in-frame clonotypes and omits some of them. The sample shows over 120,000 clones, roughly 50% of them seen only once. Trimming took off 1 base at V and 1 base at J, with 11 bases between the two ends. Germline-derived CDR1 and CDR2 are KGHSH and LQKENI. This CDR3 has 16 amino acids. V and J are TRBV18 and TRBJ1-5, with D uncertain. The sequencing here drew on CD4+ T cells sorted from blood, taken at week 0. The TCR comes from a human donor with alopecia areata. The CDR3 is CASSPRETLSNQPQHF. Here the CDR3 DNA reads TGTGCCAGCTCACCACGGGAAACACTGAGCAATCAGCCCCAGCATTTT.